The 24 T cell receptor beta chains given below trace back to one sample, sequenced in a study of vaccination and CD4 T cells after COVID-19. Their antigen targets remain unknown. The sample's treatment: roughly 10-day PBMC culture with coronavirus spike peptide pools or control peptides (ViraFEST assay). Sequenced with the Oncomine TCR Beta short-read assay was DNA taken from cultured CD4+ T cells. Via MiXCR, TCRdb re-called the PCR reads, giving one row per CDR3 protein. The sample includes around 20,000 distinct CDR3 sequences, under 70% of them seen just once. The sequenced sample was CD4+ T cells from blood, cultured in vitro. The receptor set was obtained from a human donor who had recovered from COVID-19.

The gene calls are TRBV21-1 and TRBJ1-2. TRBV21-1 is shown as a pseudogene. The CDR3 has 14 residues. The CDR3 coding sequence is TGTGCCAGCAGCCGAAGGACCACCCACCGCGGCTACACCTTC. It is translated as CASSRRTTHRGYTF.

The CDR3 is CASSLERGTGELFF. For the CDR3, the DNA is TGTGCCAGCAGCTTAGAGCGGGGGACCGGGGAGCTGTTTTTT. The rearrangement uses TRBV7-8 and TRBJ2-2, with TRBD2 matching 8 bases. V shed 1 base and J 5 bases; nucleotides not matched to a gene: 0. Germline V lookup: CDR1 SGHVS, CDR2 FQNEAQ. This CDR3 is 14 amino acids long.

The chain recombines TRBV19 with TRBJ2-7, with 7 bases that match TRBD2. Germline V gene sequence: CDR1 LNHDA, CDR2 SQIVND (reference sequence). This CDR3 comprises 14 residues. V shed 9 bases and J 7 bases; nucleotides not matched to a gene: 15. The DNA for the CDR3 is TGTGCCAGCCGACGACTAGCTGGGGCCTTGGAGCAGTACTTC. Protein: CASRRLAGALEQYF.

The chain recombines TRBV7-9 with TRBJ1-2; TRBD1 might be the D (5 bases). Trimming stripped 2 bases from V and 4 bases from J, with 11 bases between. The germline V gene has CDR1 SEHNR and CDR2 FQNEAQ (reference sequence). The CDR3 contains 14 residues. Here the CDR3 reads CASSLLTGGYGYTF. Written as DNA, the CDR3 is TGTGCCAGCAGCTTATTAACGGGGGGCTATGGCTACACCTTC.

This clonotype has only a few counts. The chain recombines TRBV11-2 with TRBJ1-1; TRBD1 matches 7 bases. Germline CDR1 reads SGHAT; CDR2 reads FQNNGV. V lost 5 bases, J lost 0 bases, and 12 bases stayed unmatched. The CDR3 totals 17 residues. For the CDR3, the DNA is TGTGCCAGCAGCCTACGTCAGGGGGGCACAATGAACACTGAAGCTTTCTTT. It specifies CASSLRQGGTMNTEAFF.

The J gene is TRBJ2-1, the V gene TRBV11-1; 7 nucleotides line up with TRBD2. The V segment lost 3 bases and the J segment 4 bases; nucleotides outside the gene matches: 6. The germline gives CDR1 SGHAT, CDR2 FQDESV (reference sequence). This CDR3 region has 15 residues. In nucleotides, the CDR3 is TGTGCCAGCAGCTTGGGGCGGGAGAGTTACAATGAGCAGTTCTTC. This codes for CASSLGRESYNEQFF.

This chain uses TRBV24-1 with TRBJ2-3; D may correspond to TRBD1 or TRBD2 (5 bases each). Germline-derived CDR1 and CDR2 are KGHDR and SFDVKD. Trimming took 7 bases from V and 6 from J, leaving 13 bases between them. There are 13 residues in the CDR3. The CDR3 DNA is TGTGCCACCAGCGGACCCTGGGGGGATACGCAGTATTTT. Translation: CATSGPWGDTQYF.

V usage is TRBV7-2 and J usage is TRBJ1-1, with D possibly matching TRBD1 (6 bases). In germline, CDR1 is SGHTA, CDR2 FQGNSA. The CDR3 consists of 16 residues. V was clipped by 1 base and J by 0 bases, with 12 bases between them. The CDR3 DNA reads as TGTGCCAGCAGCTTAGTACAGGGATCCATGAACACTGAAGCTTTCTTT. The encoded protein is CASSLVQGSMNTEAFF.

This clonotype was seen more than once but under ten times. J is TRBJ1-1 and V is TRBV25-1; no reliable D call. Germline V gene sequence: CDR1 MGHDK, CDR2 SYGVNS. Trimming removed 4 bases at V and 10 bases at J, with 13 bases between. CDR3 size: 12 residues. The CDR3 DNA reads TGTGCCAGCAGTGGCCCACTCCCAAGAGCTTTCTTT. Translating gives CASSGPLPRAFF.

The chain couples TRBV6-2 or TRBV6-3 to TRBJ1-5; perhaps TRBD1 as D (5 bases). Germline CDR1 MNHEY, CDR2 SVGEGT. Deletions cut 2 bases from V and 6 bases from J, with 11 bases between. CDR3 length: 14 amino acids. CDR3 nucleotide sequence: TGTGCCAGCAGTTACGTGGGGGAAGGTCAGCCCCAGCATTTT. Translated, it gives CASSYVGEGQPQHF.

This clonotype was seen a single time. This chain uses TRBV12-3 or TRBV12-4 with TRBJ2-7; 7 bases are shared with TRBD2. Losses at the gene ends were 1 base for V and 5 bases for J; bases not matched to a gene: 2. The CDR3 length is 13 residues. The CDR3 spells CASSLDGGNEQYF. The DNA of the CDR3 is TGTGCCAGCAGTTTAGACGGGGGGAACGAGCAGTACTTC.

V is TRBV19 and J is TRBJ1-1; no clear D. With 5 bases removed from V and 0 bases from J, the gap between germline ends came to 7 bases. The CDR3 spans 13 residues. From germline, CDR1 is LNHDA and CDR2 SQIVND (reference sequence). CDR3 DNA sequence: TGTGCCAGTAGTTCCCCCCTGAACACTGAAGCTTTCTTT. This translates into CASSSPLNTEAFF.

The chain couples TRBV7-2 to TRBJ1-2, with TRBD1 matching 9 bases. With 4 bases clipped from V and 3 bases from J, the junction kept 6 bases outside the gene matches. Germline V lookup: CDR1 SGHTA, CDR2 FQGNSA. This CDR3 is 15 amino acids long. CDR3 bases: TGTGCCAGCAGCTCCCAACAGGGGGCCGACTATGGCTACACCTTC. As protein: CASSSQQGADYGYTF.

V usage is TRBV7-9 and J usage is TRBJ1-1, with 7 positions matching TRBD1. CDR1 and CDR2 (germline): SEHNR, FQNEAQ (reference sequence). The CDR3 length is 16 residues. V dropped 6 bases and J dropped 0; count of bases not matched to a gene: 10. The CDR3 protein is CASRPRGRSLNTEAFF. The CDR3 nucleotides read TGTGCCAGCAGACCTAGGGGGCGCAGTTTGAACACTGAAGCTTTCTTT.

J is TRBJ1-5 and V is TRBV28, with D possibly matching TRBD1 (6 bases). The CDR3 contains 17 residues. V gave up 2 bases and J gave up 3 bases, with 17 bases separating them. Germline CDR1 and CDR2: MDHEN and SYDVKM. CDR3 residues: CASSLGQGSVYNQPQHF. The CDR3 bases are TGTGCCAGCAGTTTAGGGCAGGGGAGTGTATACAATCAGCCCCAGCATTTT.

This clonotype was counted a few times. The CDR3 sequence is CASSLGGPFF. The CDR3 DNA sequence: TGTGCCAGCAGTTTAGGGGGCCCTTTCTTT. This sequence joins TRBV12-3 or TRBV12-4 and TRBJ1-1, with TRBD1 as a possible D gene (5 bases). V dropped 1 base and J dropped 12 bases, with 6 bases sitting between them. The length of the CDR3 is 10 residues.

The V call is TRBV19, the J call TRBJ1-1, with 8 bases that match TRBD1. The junction had 9 bases not matched to a gene; V was cut back by 3 bases and J by 6 bases. The CDR3 contains 15 residues. From germline, CDR1 is LNHDA and CDR2 SQIVND (reference sequence). The CDR3 sequence is CASSIGQGARSEAFF. CDR3 bases: TGTGCCAGTAGTATTGGTCAGGGGGCGCGATCTGAAGCTTTCTTT.

This chain uses TRBV20-1 with TRBJ2-1; 7 positions match TRBD2. J was trimmed by 7 bases and V by 6 bases; bases with no gene match: 12. The CDR3 consists of 14 residues. Germline CDR1 reads DFQATT; CDR2 reads SNEGSKA (reference sequence). This chain's CDR3 is CSAPLDPGRNEQFF. The CDR3 DNA sequence: TGCAGTGCCCCCCTAGACCCCGGGAGGAATGAGCAGTTCTTC.

This clonotype has only a few counts. The J gene is TRBJ2-5, the V gene TRBV27; 12 bases map to TRBD2. The CDR3 has 16 amino acids. V shed 7 bases and J 5 bases; nucleotides not matched to a gene: 11. Germline assignment: CDR1 MNHEY and CDR2 SMNVEV (reference sequence). The CDR3 coding sequence is TGTGCCAGCAAAGGACTAGCGGGGACATCTAGGGAGACCCAGTACTTC. This translates into CASKGLAGTSRETQYF.

The J gene is TRBJ2-6, the V gene TRBV7-2; D unresolved. V was pared by 2 bases and J by 0 bases, with 11 bases between. Per the germline V gene, CDR1 is SGHTA and CDR2 is FQGNSA. This CDR3 is 17 amino acids long. Here the CDR3 reads CASSLSAGYSGANVLTF. CDR3 coding DNA: TGTGCCAGCAGCTTATCGGCAGGCTACTCTGGGGCCAACGTCCTGACTTTC.

The chain uses TRBV7-2 and TRBJ2-1; TRBD2 matches 9 bases. The DNA end is a closer match to TRBJ2-7, so the J assignment may be wrong. This CDR3 region has 15 residues. Per the germline V gene, CDR1 is SGHTA and CDR2 is FQGNSA. The CDR3 region has the DNA TGTGCCAGCAGCTTACTGGGACTAGCAAACTACGAGCAGTACTTC. It codes for CASSLLGLANYEQYF.

This clonotype was observed a single time. The chain carries TRBV12-3 or TRBV12-4 and TRBJ1-2; 12 bases are shared with TRBD1. The CDR3 has 20 amino acids. Trimming at V came to 6 bases and at J to 0 bases, leaving 17 bases not matched to a gene. The CDR3 loop is CASSFRITGTGGPANYGYTF. Written as DNA, the CDR3 is TGTGCCAGCAGCTTCCGTATAACCGGGACAGGGGGCCCCGCTAACTATGGCTACACCTTC.

The chain couples TRBV6-1 to TRBJ2-5; D gene uncertain. The CDR3 consists of 12 residues. Trimming pared 6 bases from V and 3 bases from J, leaving 8 bases between. The germline V gene encodes CDR1 MNHNS and CDR2 SASEGT. The CDR3 region is CASSARKETQYF. CDR3 DNA sequence: TGTGCCAGCAGCGCTAGGAAAGAGACCCAGTACTTC.

The chain carries TRBV30 and TRBJ1-6; D unresolved. Trimming removed 2 bases from V and 1 base from J, with 6 bases in between. The CDR3 loop spans 14 amino acids. CDR1 and CDR2 from the germline V gene are GTSNPN and SVGIG (reference sequence). The CDR3 loop is CAWSPRSYNSPLHF. The CDR3 nucleotides read TGTGCCTGGAGTCCACGGTCCTATAATTCACCCCTCCACTTT.